The 8 T cell receptor beta chains below come from one sample, sequenced in a study of T cell repertoires in cytomegalovirus infection. TCRdb re-called the reads through MiXCR, storing one row per CDR3 protein. The data contain 450,000 to 600,000 distinct CDR3 sequences, roughly 42% of them singletons. For these receptors, no antigen is known. Sequenced here: cultured PBMCs, sampled from culture after CMV antigen stimulation. The receptors were sampled from a human donor in good health (CMV status not recorded). Some clones in this sample may be carry-over from other donors' samples.

This clonotype was observed a handful of times. The chain uses TRBV7-2 and TRBJ1-6, with unresolved D. The CDR3 covers 16 residues. The germline gives CDR1 SGHTA, CDR2 FQGNSA. V was trimmed by 5 bases and J by 7 bases, leaving 18 bases between them. The CDR3 DNA reads as TGTGCCAGCAGCCCGGGGTGGGGTAACTCGAATTCACCCCTCCACTTT. Protein: CASSPGWGNSNSPLHF.

This clonotype came up a few times. V usage is TRBV20-1 and J usage is TRBJ2-1, with 9 bases fitting TRBD2. Germline V gene lookup returns CDR1 DFQATT and CDR2 SNEGSKA (reference sequence). The CDR3 extends over 14 amino acids. After removal of 3 bases from V and 2 bases from J, the junction contained 2 bases not matched to a gene. The CDR3 sequence is CSARKREAYNEQFF. As DNA, the CDR3 is TGCAGTGCTAGGAAGCGGGAGGCCTACAATGAGCAGTTCTTC.

The chain has TRBV28 and TRBJ1-2; TRBD1 might be the D (6 bases). In germline, CDR1 is MDHEN, CDR2 SYDVKM. The CDR3 loop spans 13 amino acids. Between the trimmed V and J ends, which lost 3 bases and 9 bases, there was a span of 14 bases. As DNA, the CDR3 is TGTGCCAGCAGTTTCGGTCAGGGGTATCGCTACACCTTC. It translates to CASSFGQGYRYTF.

The genes are TRBV24-1 and TRBJ2-3; 13 bases fit TRBD2. This CDR3 has 24 amino acids. The trim removed 1 base at V and 2 bases at J, leaving 23 bases unmatched. The germline V gene has CDR1 KGHDR and CDR2 SFDVKD. CDR3 nucleotides: TGTGCCACCAGTGATTTACCCCCCTTTACCCTGGGACTAGCGGGGCTCCCTAACACAGATACGCAGTATTTT. It translates to CATSDLPPFTLGLAGLPNTDTQYF.

CDR3 nucleotide sequence: TGCGCCAGCAGCTTCTTAGACTCCAACACTGAAGCTTTCTTT. Its translation: CASSFLDSNTEAFF. The V and J genes are TRBV5-1 and TRBJ1-1; D uncertain. The CDR3 runs 14 residues. Germline lookup yields CDR1 SGHRS and CDR2 YFSETQ. V was trimmed by 2 bases and J by 2 bases, leaving 10 bases between them. The variable domain in full, completed from reference TRBV5-1 and TRBJ1-1, reads KAGVTQTPRYLIKTRGQQVTLSCSPISGHRSVSWYQQTPGQGLQFLFEYFSETQRNKGNFPGRFSGRQFSNSRSEMNVSTLELGDSALYLCASSFLDSNTEAFFGQGTRLTVV.

V is TRBV19 and J is TRBJ2-5; D gene uncertain. Germline values: CDR1 LNHDA, CDR2 SQIVND (reference sequence). The CDR3 consists of 12 residues. V dropped 4 bases and J dropped 2 bases, with 5 bases sitting between them. CDR3 DNA sequence: TGTGCCAGTAGTAGGGGACAAGAGACCCAGTACTTC. Translating it yields CASSRGQETQYF.

This chain joins TRBV7-9 and TRBJ1-5; TRBD1 matches 9 bases. The germline V gene has CDR1 SEHNR and CDR2 FQNEAQ (reference sequence). There are 16 residues in the CDR3. Trimming removed 4 bases from V and 4 bases from J; junction bases left unmatched: 8. For the CDR3, the DNA is TGTGCCAGCAGCTCACGCGGACAGGGGCGGAATCAGCCCCAGCATTTT. Translation gives CASSSRGQGRNQPQHF.

The rearrangement links TRBV7-2 to TRBJ2-3; 8 nucleotides line up with TRBD2. This CDR3 spans 13 amino acids. The V gene's germline CDR1 is SGHTA and CDR2 FQGNSA. V trimming: 9 bases; J trimming: 3 bases; junction bases outside the gene matches: 5. CDR3 nucleotides: TGTGCCAGTCAGCGGGGGAGGACAGATACGCAGTATTTT. It codes for CASQRGRTDTQYF.